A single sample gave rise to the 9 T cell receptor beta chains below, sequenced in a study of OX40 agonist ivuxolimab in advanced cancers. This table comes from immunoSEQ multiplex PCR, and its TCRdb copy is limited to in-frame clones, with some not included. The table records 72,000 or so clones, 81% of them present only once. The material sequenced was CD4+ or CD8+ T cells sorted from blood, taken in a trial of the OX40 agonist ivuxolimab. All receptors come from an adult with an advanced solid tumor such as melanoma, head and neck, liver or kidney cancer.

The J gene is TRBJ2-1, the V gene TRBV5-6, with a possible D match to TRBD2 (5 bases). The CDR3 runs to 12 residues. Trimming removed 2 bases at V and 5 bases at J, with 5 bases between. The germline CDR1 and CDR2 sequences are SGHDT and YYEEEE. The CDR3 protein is CASSLLDNEQFF. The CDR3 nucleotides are TGTGCCAGCAGCTTACTAGACAATGAGCAGTTCTTC.

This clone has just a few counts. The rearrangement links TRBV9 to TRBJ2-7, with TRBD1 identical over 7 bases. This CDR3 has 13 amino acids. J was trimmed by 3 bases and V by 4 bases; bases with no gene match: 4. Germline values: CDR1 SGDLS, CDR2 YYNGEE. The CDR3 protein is CASSQGQIYEQYF. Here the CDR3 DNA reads TGTGCCAGCAGCCAGGGACAGATCTACGAGCAGTACTTC.

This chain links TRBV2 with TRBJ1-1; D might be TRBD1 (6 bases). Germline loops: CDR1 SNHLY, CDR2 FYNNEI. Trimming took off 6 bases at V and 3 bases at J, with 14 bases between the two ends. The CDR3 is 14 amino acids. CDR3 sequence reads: CASRSGARDTEAFF. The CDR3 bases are TGTGCCAGCAGATCGGGGGCGAGGGACACTGAAGCTTTCTTT.

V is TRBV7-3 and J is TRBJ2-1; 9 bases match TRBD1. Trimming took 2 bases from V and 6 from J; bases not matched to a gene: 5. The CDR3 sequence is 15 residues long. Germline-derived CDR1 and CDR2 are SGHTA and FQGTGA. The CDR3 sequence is CASSLGTGIGNEQFF. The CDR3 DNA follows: TGTGCCAGCAGCTTAGGGACAGGGATAGGCAATGAGCAGTTCTTC.

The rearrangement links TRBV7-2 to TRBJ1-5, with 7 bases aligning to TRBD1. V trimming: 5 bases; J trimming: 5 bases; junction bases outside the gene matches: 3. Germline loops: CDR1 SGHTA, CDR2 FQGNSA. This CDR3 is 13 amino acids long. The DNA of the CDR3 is TGTGCCAGCAGCCTCACAGGGGATCAGCCCCAGCATTTT. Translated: CASSLTGDQPQHF.

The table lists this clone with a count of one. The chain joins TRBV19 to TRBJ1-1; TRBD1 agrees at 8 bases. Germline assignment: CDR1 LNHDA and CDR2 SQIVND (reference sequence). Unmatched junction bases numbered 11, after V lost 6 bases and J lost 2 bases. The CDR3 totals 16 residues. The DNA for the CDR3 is TGTGCCAGTAGCCCCCAGACAGGGGCCATTAACACTGAAGCTTTCTTT. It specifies CASSPQTGAINTEAFF. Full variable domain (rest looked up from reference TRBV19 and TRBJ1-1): DGGITQSPKYLFRKEGQNVTLSCEQNLNHDAMYWYRQDPGQGLRLIYYSQIVNDFQKGDIAEGYSVSREKKESFPLTVTSAQKNPTAFYLCASSPQTGAINTEAFFGQGTRLTVV.

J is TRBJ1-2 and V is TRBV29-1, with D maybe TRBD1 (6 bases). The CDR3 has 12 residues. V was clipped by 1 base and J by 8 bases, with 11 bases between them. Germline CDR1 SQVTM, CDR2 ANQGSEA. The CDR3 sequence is CSVEAWTVGYTF. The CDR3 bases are TGCAGCGTTGAAGCCTGGACAGTCGGCTACACCTTC.

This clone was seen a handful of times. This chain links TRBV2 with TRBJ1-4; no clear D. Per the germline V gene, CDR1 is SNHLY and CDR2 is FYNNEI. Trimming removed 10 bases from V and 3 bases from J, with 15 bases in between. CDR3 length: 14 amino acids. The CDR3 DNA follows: TGTGCCACCTCTCTGGCTAGTGCTAATGAAAAACTGTTTTTT. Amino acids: CATSLASANEKLFF.

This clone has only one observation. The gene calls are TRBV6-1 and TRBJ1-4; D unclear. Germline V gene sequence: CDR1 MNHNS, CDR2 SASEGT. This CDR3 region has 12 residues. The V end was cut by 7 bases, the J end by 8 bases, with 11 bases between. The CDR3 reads CASNRGGEKLFF. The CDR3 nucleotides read TGTGCCAGCAATCGGGGAGGAGAAAAACTGTTTTTT.